This T cell receptor beta chain derives from a study of regulatory T cells in long-lasting Graves disease. As for time point: newly diagnosed GD, antithyroid drugs for less than 3 months. After RNA was extracted from PBMCs, the TCR library was made from it. The patients were drawn from one endocrinology department in Xi'an, China. Construction of the TCR beta libraries employed iRepertoire HTBI primers in conjunction with Arm-PCR of CDR3 regions. Original analysis: Segment identification across samples yielded 60 to 80 TRBV and about 13 TRBJ segments. MiXCR was run by TCRdb on the multiplex PCR reads, yielding one entry per CDR3 protein. TCRdb, not the original authors, processed these V and J calls. The top ten clones hold approximately 14% of a sample with under 300,000 distinct CDR3 sequences, about 18% of them seen once. Per the germline V gene, CDR1 is MNHNS and CDR2 is SASEGT. Trimming removed 5 bases from V and 0 bases from J; junction bases left unmatched: 5. The CDR3 spans 16 residues.

These sequences were also reported in another study, on T cells in Graves' hyperthyroidism and ophthalmopathy. From that paper: Every diagnosis used clinical symptoms, serum thyroxine and TRAb, thyroid ultrasound and orbital computed tomography. Initially, a first-round RT-PCR of the TCR CDR3 employed the HTBI primer set.

The sequence derives from a woman in her twenties or thirties with Graves disease. The source was peripheral blood mononuclear cells (PBMCs), collected at new diagnosis, from a patient treated with antithyroid drugs. The rearrangement uses TRBV6-1 and TRBJ1-3; 9 nucleotides align to TRBD1. CDR3 residues: CASSPGTGSSGNTIYF. The DNA for the CDR3 is TGTGCCAGCAGTCCCGGGACAGGGTCCTCTGGAAACACCATATATTTT.